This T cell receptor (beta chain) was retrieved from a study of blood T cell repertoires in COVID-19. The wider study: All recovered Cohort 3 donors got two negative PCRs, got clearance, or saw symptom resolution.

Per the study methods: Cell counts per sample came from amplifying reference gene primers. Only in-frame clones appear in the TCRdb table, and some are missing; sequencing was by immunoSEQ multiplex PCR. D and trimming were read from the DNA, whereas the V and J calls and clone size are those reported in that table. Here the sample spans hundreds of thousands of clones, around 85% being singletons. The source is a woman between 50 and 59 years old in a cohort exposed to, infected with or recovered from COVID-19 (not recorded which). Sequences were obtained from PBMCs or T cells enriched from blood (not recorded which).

The DNA for the CDR3 is TGTGCCAGCAGCCAGGGACAGGGGGCTTTCTTCGAGCAGTACTTC. It codes for CASSQGQGAFFEQYF. The chain is built from TRBV5-4 and TRBJ2-7; TRBD1 matches 12 bases. Germline CDR1 SGHNT, CDR2 YYREEE (reference sequence). V gave up 4 bases and J gave up 6 bases; unmatched junction bases: 8. The CDR3 totals 15 residues.